This T cell receptor beta chain is from a study of blood T cell repertoires in COVID-19. Turning to the study itself: The study drew acute and convalescent COVID-19 samples from the United States, Italy and Spain. PBMCs, B-cell-depleted T cells, or T cells were the source of the cDNA or gDNA that made up the material.

Profiled with immunoSEQ multiplex PCR; TCRdb holds only in-frame clones, not every one. The sample includes some 200,000 clones, about 85% of them seen just once. This TCR came from a woman aged 80 or over with active or convalescent COVID-19. Material for sequencing was peripheral blood.

The CDR3 nucleotides read TGTGCCAGCAGCTTGGCTCAGGGCTCCTACAATGAGCAGTTCTTC. This codes for CASSLAQGSYNEQFF. This chain uses TRBV5-4 with TRBJ2-1, with D perhaps matching TRBD1 (5 bases). Germline CDR1 is SGHNT and CDR2 is YYREEE (reference sequence). The CDR3 contains 15 residues. V was shortened by 0 bases and J by 0 bases, with 7 bases between the two germline ends.